This T cell receptor beta chain comes out of a study of blood T cell repertoires in COVID-19. Study in general: Acute and convalescent COVID-19 specimens originated in the United States, Italy and Spain. The analysed material was cDNA or gDNA that came from T cells, B-cell-depleted T cells, or PBMCs.

In the source study's methods: Estimated nucleated cell counts came from reference gene primer amplification. Clones were read by immunoSEQ multiplex PCR, and TCRdb kept only the in-frame ones, dropping some. V, J and clone size are those of that table, while D and trimming were read from the DNA. The sample includes roughly 220,000 clones, around four fifths of them seen just once. Sequencing used peripheral blood. The sequence was collected from a young man with active or convalescent COVID-19.

The CDR3: CSVRTGGAWHGYTF. CDR3 nucleotides: TGCAGCGTACGGACTGGGGGGGCTTGGCACGGCTACACCTTC. The chain recombines TRBV29-1 with TRBJ1-2; weak D call: TRBD1 (6 bases). V gave up 6 bases and J gave up 8 bases, with 22 bases separating them. Germline loops: CDR1 SQVTM, CDR2 ANQGSEA. CDR3 length: 14 residues.